Presented here are 16 T cell receptor beta chains from one specimen sequenced in a study of CD8+CD57+ T cells in acquired aplastic anemia (dated by TCRdb to about 2018). Flow cytometry had shown CD8+CD57+ cell expansion in the patients selected for sequencing. The sequencer listed for this sample is Illumina HiSeq 2000. Genomic DNA served as template for TCR beta VDJ combination and CDR3 sequence profiling. TCRdb ran its own pipeline on the public reads, namely fastp trimming at Q25 and MiXCR clone calling, and kept in-frame beta chains. Each entry merges the rows of one CDR3 protein and shows their most common DNA and genes. The sample table holds 150,000 or so distinct CDR3 sequences, of which about 50% were seen once. Over 9.5% of the sample is held by the ten biggest clonotypes. Sequencing was done on a sample of sorted CD4+, CD8+, or CD8+CD57+ T cells (not recorded which) from PBMCs. These receptors originate from a human donor with aplastic anemia.

The chain has TRBV11-1 and TRBJ2-2, with no clear D. This CDR3 is built from 17 residues. Germline CDR1 SGHAT, CDR2 FQDESV (reference sequence). Trimming took off 6 bases at V and 0 bases at J, with 17 bases between the two ends. CDR3 sequence reads: CASSDSYRHANTGELFF. CDR3 nucleotides: TGTGCCAGCAGTGACTCCTACAGACACGCGAACACCGGGGAGCTGTTTTTT.

This clonotype has a count of ten or more. The chain uses TRBV5-1 and TRBJ1-4; D perhaps matches TRBD1 (6 bases). The CDR3 is made up of 16 amino acids. The ends were cut back, 4 bases at V and 4 bases at J, with 17 bases in the middle. In germline, CDR1 is SGHRS, CDR2 YFSETQ. CDR3 DNA: TGCGCCAGCAGCCCGTCGGGGGCCACAGATAATGAAAAACTGTTTTTT. Encoded protein: CASSPSGATDNEKLFF.

The chain couples TRBV20-1 to TRBJ1-1, with D possibly matching TRBD1 (5 bases). CDR1 is DFQATT and CDR2 is SNEGSKA in the germline V gene (reference sequence). Trimming pared 5 bases from V and 8 bases from J, leaving 12 bases between. The CDR3 covers 11 residues. The CDR3 is CSARAGTEAFF. The CDR3 nucleotides are TGCAGTGCTCGGGCAGGGACCGAAGCTTTCTTT.

The rearrangement links TRBV19 to TRBJ2-1; 12 nucleotides line up with TRBD2. V dropped 2 bases and J dropped 5; count of bases not matched to a gene: 1. The CDR3 length is 15 residues. Germline assignment: CDR1 LNHDA and CDR2 SQIVND (reference sequence). The CDR3 bases are TGTGCCAGTAGTATACTAGCGGGAGGGGACAATGAGCAGTTCTTC. It codes for CASSILAGGDNEQFF. Based on the CDR3 plus reference TRBV19 and TRBJ2-1, the full variable domain is DGGITQSPKYLFRKEGQNVTLSCEQNLNHDAMYWYRQDPGQGLRLIYYSQIVNDFQKGDIAEGYSVSREKKESFPLTVTSAQKNPTAFYLCASSILAGGDNEQFFGPGTRLTVL.

This clonotype turned up a few times. The chain has TRBV2 and TRBJ2-5; 9 bases map to TRBD2. Germline V CDR1 and CDR2: SNHLY, FYNNEI. Trimming cost V 1 base and J 5 bases; bases outside gene matches: 5. This CDR3 spans 15 amino acids. The CDR3 sequence: CASSEGGAGGETQYF. In nucleotides, the CDR3 is TGTGCCAGCAGTGAAGGTGGGGCGGGAGGGGAGACCCAGTACTTC.

This clonotype was recorded many times. V and J are TRBV19 and TRBJ1-3; the D gene is possibly TRBD1 (5 bases). In germline, CDR1 is LNHDA, CDR2 SQIVND (reference sequence). V was trimmed by 7 bases and J by 0 bases, leaving 16 bases between them. The CDR3 loop spans 16 amino acids. CDR3 sequence reads: CASNPAGNPSGNTIYF. The CDR3 DNA reads TGTGCCAGTAACCCGGCAGGGAATCCCTCTGGAAACACCATATATTTT. Drawing the rest from reference TRBV19 and TRBJ1-3, the complete variable domain is DGGITQSPKYLFRKEGQNVTLSCEQNLNHDAMYWYRQDPGQGLRLIYYSQIVNDFQKGDIAEGYSVSREKKESFPLTVTSAQKNPTAFYLCASNPAGNPSGNTIYFGEGSWLTVV.

As concerns this clonotype: A much larger clone lies a single base off, so this may be a read error. The V call is TRBV5-4, the J call TRBJ2-3; D might be TRBD2 (5 bases). The CDR3 sequence is 14 residues long. V lost 0 bases to trimming and J lost 6 bases, with 11 bases between them. Germline V CDR1 and CDR2: SGHNT, YYREEE (reference sequence). The CDR3 loop reads CASSLGGCLDTQYF. In DNA, the CDR3 is TGTGCCAGCAGCTTGGGCGGGTGTTTGGATACGCAGTATTTT.

Points on this clonotype: The junction and the germline gene differ at one end; a read error may be behind it. V is TRBV11-1 and J is TRBJ2-2; the match to TRBD1 covers 11 bases. The CDR3 has 16 residues. CDR1 and CDR2 from the germline V gene are SGHAT and FQDESV (reference sequence). CDR3 amino acids: CAGSARTGGHTGELFF. In DNA, the CDR3 is TGTGCCGGCAGCGCACGGACAGGGGGCCACACCGGGGAGCTGTTTTTT.

The chain links TRBV7-2 to TRBJ1-5; D unresolved. There are 13 residues in the CDR3. Germline assignment: CDR1 SGHTA and CDR2 FQGNSA. Between the trimmed V and J ends, which lost 1 base and 6 bases, there was a span of 7 bases. For the CDR3, the DNA is TGTGCCAGCAGCTTAGGGATGGTTCAGCCCCAGCATTTT. This encodes CASSLGMVQPQHF.

The chain combines TRBV6-1 with TRBJ2-7, with D possibly TRBD2 on 6 matching bases. The CDR3 is made up of 16 amino acids. From germline, CDR1 is MNHNS and CDR2 SASEGT. V was shortened by 5 bases and J by 0 bases, with 17 bases between the two germline ends. CDR3 coding DNA: TGTGCCAGCAGTCCGCACCGAGCGGGCCTCTCCTACGAGCAGTACTTC. Amino acids: CASSPHRAGLSYEQYF.

This clonotype was seen ten or more times. This rearrangement joins TRBV7-6 to TRBJ2-5, with 9 bases aligning to TRBD1. The junction had 5 bases not matched to a gene; V was cut back by 1 base and J by 5 bases. The CDR3 consists of 15 residues. CDR1 and CDR2 from the germline V gene are SGHVS and FNYEAQ. The CDR3 protein is CASSLEGQGWETQYF. In nucleotides, the CDR3 is TGTGCCAGCAGCTTAGAAGGACAGGGGTGGGAGACCCAGTACTTC.

This clonotype was counted many times. V is TRBV5-8 and J is TRBJ2-2; D is unclear. Trimming took off 2 bases at V and 5 bases at J, with 7 bases between the two ends. CDR1 is SGHTS, CDR2 YDEGEE, per germline. The CDR3 has 13 amino acids. The CDR3 nucleotides read TGTGCCAGCAGCTTAGAGAAGACCGGGGAGCTGTTTTTT. Encoded protein: CASSLEKTGELFF.

This rearrangement joins TRBV20-1 to TRBJ1-5; 7 bases fit TRBD1. J lost 6 bases, V lost 1 base, and 9 bases had no gene match. The CDR3 is 15 amino acids. CDR1 is DFQATT and CDR2 is SNEGSKA in the germline V gene (reference sequence). CDR3 nucleotides: TGCAGTGCTAGAGCACGACAGGGCCTCAGTCAGCCCCAGCATTTT. Its translation is CSARARQGLSQPQHF.

V gene TRBV11-1 combines with J gene TRBJ1-6; D call uncertain. Between the trimmed V and J ends, which lost 3 bases and 6 bases, there was a span of 12 bases. There are 15 residues in the CDR3. Germline-derived CDR1 and CDR2 are SGHAT and FQDESV (reference sequence). CDR3 protein: CASSFVRGGNSPLHF. Here the CDR3 DNA reads TGTGCCAGCAGCTTTGTACGGGGAGGTAATTCACCCCTCCACTTT. The whole variable domain, remainder taken from reference TRBV11-1 and TRBJ1-6, is EAEVAQSPRYKITEKSQAVAFWCDPISGHATLYWYRQILGQGPELLVQFQDESVVDDSQLPKDRFSAERLKGVDSTLKIQPAELGDSAMYLCASSFVRGGNSPLHFGNGTRLTVT.

This clonotype was detected only once. The chain employs TRBV9 and TRBJ2-2; 7 positions match TRBD1. V lost 2 bases and J lost 2; bases outside the gene matches: 9. Germline-derived CDR1 and CDR2 are SGDLS and YYNGEE. CDR3 size: 17 residues. The chain's CDR3 is CASSVRRDRENTGELFF. CDR3 DNA: TGTGCCAGCAGCGTGCGTAGGGACAGAGAAAACACCGGGGAGCTGTTTTTT.

J is TRBJ2-3 and V is TRBV20-1; D not certain. In germline, CDR1 is DFQATT, CDR2 SNEGSKA (reference sequence). The CDR3 sequence is 14 residues long. V was cut by 6 bases and J by 1 base, with 14 bases left in between. The CDR3 here is CSARKATGTDTQYF. The DNA for the CDR3 is TGCAGTGCGAGGAAAGCAACAGGCACAGATACGCAGTATTTT.